The 21 T cell receptor beta chains in this list originate from one sample, sequenced in a study of blood T cell repertoires in COVID-19. Generated by immunoSEQ multiplex PCR, the TCRdb table keeps only in-frame clones and is missing some. Of some 120,000 clones listed, approximately 71% are singletons. Sample: peripheral blood. These receptors originate from a human donor in a cohort sampled during active COVID-19.

Here the CDR3 reads CASSLFYPPGGAGNYGYTF. Here the CDR3 DNA reads TGTGCCAGCAGCTTATTTTATCCCCCTGGTGGTGCGGGCAACTATGGCTACACCTTC. The rearrangement uses TRBV7-2 and TRBJ1-2; D is undetermined. CDR3 length: 19 residues. The V and J ends lost 2 bases and 2 bases respectively, with 24 bases between them. Germline-derived CDR1 and CDR2 are SGHTA and FQGNSA. Full variable domain (missing parts from reference TRBV7-2 and TRBJ1-2): GAGVSQSPSNKVTEKGKDVELRCDPISGHTALYWYRQSLGQGLEFLIYFQGNSAPDKSGLPSDRFSAERTGGSVSTLTIQRTQQEDSAVYLCASSLFYPPGGAGNYGYTFGSGTRLTVV.

This chain links TRBV30 with TRBJ2-3, with 8 bases lining up with TRBD2. The germline gives CDR1 GTSNPN, CDR2 SVGIG (reference sequence). J was trimmed by 0 bases and V by 0 bases; bases with no gene match: 8. The CDR3 totals 17 residues. The CDR3 spells CAWSVPLAGVSTDTQYF. CDR3 coding DNA: TGTGCCTGGAGTGTACCCCTAGCGGGTGTTAGCACAGATACGCAGTATTTT.

This clone rates as medium-sized. The chain recombines TRBV5-1 with TRBJ1-1; D may be TRBD1 (5 bases). This CDR3 comprises 11 residues. Germline CDR1 SGHRS, CDR2 YFSETQ. Trimming cost V 2 bases and J 7 bases, with 6 bases left between them. In nucleotides, the CDR3 is TGCGCCAGCAGCTTCGACAGTGAAGCTTTCTTT. Its translation is CASSFDSEAFF.

V is TRBV6-2 or TRBV6-3 and J is TRBJ1-5; no clear D gene. Germline loops: CDR1 MNHEY, CDR2 SVGEGT. The CDR3 totals 16 residues. The V end lost 2 bases, the J end lost 5 bases, and 16 bases lay between the germline ends. The CDR3 nucleotides read TGTGCCAGCAGTTACAGTTTCGGTTTTTCGGATCAGCCCCAGCATTTT. This sequence encodes CASSYSFGFSDQPQHF.

The V gene is TRBV2, the J gene TRBJ1-5; TRBD1 is a possible D gene (5 bases). Per the germline V gene, CDR1 is SNHLY and CDR2 is FYNNEI. V dropped 1 base and J dropped 5 bases, with 12 bases sitting between them. This CDR3 comprises 15 residues. The CDR3 loop is CASSEGHGRDQPQHF. CDR3 bases: TGTGCCAGCAGTGAAGGGCACGGCAGGGATCAGCCCCAGCATTTT.

The genes are TRBV30 and TRBJ1-1; 7 bases map to TRBD1. This CDR3 has 16 amino acids. V trimming: 2 bases; J trimming: 0 bases; junction bases outside the gene matches: 9. The germline V gene encodes CDR1 GTSNPN and CDR2 SVGIG (reference sequence). CDR3 nucleotide sequence: TGTGCCTGGAGTATAAGTTACAGGGGACTGAACACTGAAGCTTTCTTT. Protein: CAWSISYRGLNTEAFF.

The gene calls are TRBV30 and TRBJ2-7; no reliable D call. Between the trimmed V and J ends, which lost 0 bases and 0 bases, there was a span of 6 bases. This CDR3 contains 13 residues. Germline assignment: CDR1 GTSNPN and CDR2 SVGIG (reference sequence). CDR3 residues: CAWSVQASYEQYF. DNA for the CDR3: TGTGCCTGGAGTGTGCAGGCCTCCTACGAGCAGTACTTC.

This clone was detected only once. This sequence joins TRBV15 and TRBJ2-6; D unclear. The germline V and J ends were trimmed by 5 bases and 0 bases, with 14 bases remaining between them. This CDR3 has 17 amino acids. CDR1 and CDR2 from the germline V gene are LNHNV and YYDKDF (reference sequence). CDR3 nucleotides: TGTGCCACCAGCCAAGAGGCTCCTTTCTCTGGGGCCAACGTCCTGACTTTC. Translation: CATSQEAPFSGANVLTF. The entire variable domain, with the rest obtained from reference TRBV15 and TRBJ2-6, is as follows: DAMVIQNPRYQVTQFGKPVTLSCSQTLNHNVMYWYQQKSSQAPKLLFHYYDKDFNNEADTPDNFQSRRPNTSFCFLDIRSPGLGDTAMYLCATSQEAPFSGANVLTFGAGSRLTVL.

This clone showed up just once. V gene TRBV3-1 (or the pseudogene TRBV3-2) combines with J gene TRBJ2-7; 14 bases line up with TRBD2. V gave up 3 bases and J gave up 6 bases; unmatched junction bases: 4. This CDR3 comprises 15 residues. CDR1 is LGHDT and CDR2 is YNNKEL in the germline V gene (reference sequence). CDR3 residues: CASSQGTSGSFEQYF. DNA of the CDR3: TGTGCCAGCAGCCAGGGGACTAGCGGGAGCTTCGAGCAGTACTTC.

The chain carries TRBV6-1 and TRBJ2-7; 8 bases agree with TRBD2. J gave up 2 bases and V 1 base, and 4 bases lay outside the gene matches. This CDR3 has 15 amino acids. In germline, CDR1 is MNHNS, CDR2 SASEGT. This CDR3 is CASSEGVLAAYEQYF. CDR3 in DNA: TGTGCCAGCAGTGAAGGAGTACTAGCGGCCTACGAGCAGTACTTC.

The chain combines TRBV19 with TRBJ2-7; 12 nucleotides line up with TRBD2. The length of the CDR3 is 14 residues. The junction had 1 base not matched to a gene; V was cut back by 5 bases and J by 2 bases. Germline V gene data show CDR1 as LNHDA and CDR2 as SQIVND (reference sequence). The CDR3 DNA follows: TGTGCCAGTAGTCGGACTAGCGGGGCCTACGAGCAGTACTTC. Its protein product is CASSRTSGAYEQYF.

This clone was counted once. The chain joins TRBV3-1 (or the pseudogene TRBV3-2) to TRBJ2-1, with D maybe TRBD1 (5 bases). CDR3 length: 16 amino acids. Looked up from germline, CDR1 is LGHDT and CDR2 is YNNKEL (reference sequence). Deletions cut 1 base from V and 0 bases from J, with 10 bases between. The CDR3 region has the DNA TGTGCCAGCAGCCAAGGGCAGGACAACTCCTACAATGAGCAGTTCTTC. Protein sequence: CASSQGQDNSYNEQFF.

V is TRBV6-5 and J is TRBJ2-1; D perhaps matches TRBD1 (5 bases). Germline V gene sequence: CDR1 MNHEY, CDR2 SVGAGI. This CDR3 region has 15 residues. V lost 5 bases and J 10 bases, leaving 21 bases between the germline ends. In DNA, the CDR3 is TGTGCCAGCAGTCTGTCCTACTCTGGGGCGAGAGAGCAGTTCTTC. It specifies CASSLSYSGAREQFF.

The V call is TRBV28, the J call TRBJ1-4, with 9 bases matching TRBD1. CDR3 length: 19 residues. The germline CDR1 and CDR2 sequences are MDHEN and SYDVKM. V shed 5 bases and J 3 bases; nucleotides not matched to a gene: 16. The CDR3 sequence: CASSPTIVLQGAANEKLFF. As DNA, the CDR3 is TGTGCCAGCAGTCCCACCATTGTTCTACAGGGGGCAGCTAATGAAAAACTGTTTTTT.

This chain joins TRBV6-1 and TRBJ2-5, with 11 nucleotides matching TRBD2. Germline CDR1 MNHNS, CDR2 SASEGT. The J segment lost 1 base and the V segment lost 2 bases, leaving 3 bases of the junction unmatched. This CDR3 spans 16 amino acids. Here the CDR3 reads CASSELAGGPQETQYF. The CDR3 bases are TGTGCCAGCAGTGAATTAGCGGGGGGGCCCCAAGAGACCCAGTACTTC.

The rearrangement links TRBV14 to TRBJ1-2; D is unresolved. The CDR3 spans 13 residues. The V gene lost 1 base and the J gene lost 4 bases, with 7 bases spanning the gap. The germline CDR1 and CDR2 sequences are SGHDN and FVKESK. The CDR3 reads CASSQGRVYGYTF. CDR3 nucleotide sequence: TGTGCCAGCAGCCAAGGACGGGTCTATGGCTACACCTTC.

The chain carries TRBV7-9 and TRBJ1-2, with 9 positions matching TRBD1. V was clipped by 4 bases and J by 8 bases; unmatched bases: 5. The CDR3 is made up of 13 amino acids. The germline V gene has CDR1 SEHNR and CDR2 FQNEAQ (reference sequence). This CDR3 is CASSYRDRDGYTF. CDR3 nucleotide sequence: TGTGCCAGCAGCTACCGGGACAGGGACGGCTACACCTTC.

The chain carries TRBV7-9 and TRBJ1-2; TRBD1 might be the D (5 bases). CDR1 is SEHNR, CDR2 FQNEAQ, per germline (reference sequence). V lost 1 base and J 3 bases, leaving 9 bases between the germline ends. This CDR3 is 14 amino acids long. This CDR3 is CASSLVTGDYGYTF. The CDR3 nucleotides read TGTGCCAGCAGCTTAGTGACGGGGGACTATGGCTACACCTTC.

This chain joins TRBV6-5 and TRBJ1-1; 9 bases map to TRBD1. The CDR3 is 15 amino acids. The germline CDR1 and CDR2 sequences are MNHEY and SVGAGI. With V trimmed by 6 bases and J by 10 bases, 15 bases remained unmatched. The CDR3 loop reads CASSGQGINGFGAFF. For the CDR3, the DNA is TGTGCCAGCAGCGGACAGGGGATAAACGGGTTTGGAGCTTTCTTT.

The CDR3, as DNA: TGTGCCAGCAGCCAAGATCCGGGACTAGGGATCTCTGGGGCCAACGTCCTGACTTTC. Translated: CASSQDPGLGISGANVLTF. This chain links TRBV4-2 with TRBJ2-6; 8 bases fit TRBD2. Germline CDR1 is LGHNA and CDR2 is YNFKEQ. J was trimmed by 0 bases and V by 0 bases; bases with no gene match: 7. The CDR3 is 19 amino acids.

V is TRBV4-1 and J is TRBJ2-7, with D maybe TRBD1 (5 bases). The length of the CDR3 is 16 residues. Germline assignment: CDR1 MGHRA and CDR2 YSYEKL. Trimming removed 1 base at V and 0 bases at J, with 13 bases between. CDR3 residues: CASSQALRQFSYEQYF. Written as DNA, the CDR3 is TGCGCCAGCAGCCAAGCACTCAGACAGTTCTCCTACGAGCAGTACTTC.